This T cell receptor beta chain derives from a study of CD8+CD57+ T cells in acquired aplastic anemia. The CDR3 has 13 amino acids. The V gene's germline CDR1 is SGHRS and CDR2 YFSETQ. V was trimmed by 0 bases and J by 4 bases, leaving 7 bases between them. CDR3 and TCR beta VDJ profiling relied on a genomic DNA template. TCRdb reprocessed the reads with MiXCR, giving one entry per CDR3 protein. In the table there are 200,000 to 250,000 distinct CDR3 sequences, 30% to 35% of which are singletons. This clonotype was counted ten times or more. This chain connects TRBV5-1 to TRBJ2-5; D is ambiguous. This receptor was obtained from a human donor in good health, serving as a control. Material: sorted CD4+, CD8+, or CD8+CD57+ T cells (not recorded which) from PBMCs. In DNA form, the CDR3 reads TGCGCCAGCAGCTTGGGTACTTCAGAGACCCAGTACTTC. It translates to CASSLGTSETQYF. Based on the CDR3 plus reference TRBV5-1 and TRBJ2-5, the full variable domain is KAGVTQTPRYLIKTRGQQVTLSCSPISGHRSVSWYQQTPGQGLQFLFEYFSETQRNKGNFPGRFSGRQFSNSRSEMNVSTLELGDSALYLCASSLGTSETQYFGPGTRLLVL.